A single sample gave rise to the 2 T cell receptor beta chains below, sequenced in a study of control samples from healthy donors and cancer patients. Profiled with immunoSEQ multiplex PCR; TCRdb holds only in-frame clones, not every one. The sample contains 90,000 to 100,000 clones, 79% of which appear only once. Sequencing used blood. These receptor sequences come from a woman in her thirties in good health.

The chain links TRBV5-6 to TRBJ2-7; TRBD1 matches at 7 bases. The CDR3 length is 15 residues. V gave up 4 bases and J gave up 9 bases; unmatched junction bases: 16. The germline gives CDR1 SGHDT, CDR2 YYEEEE. The CDR3 region is CASSSGSQGVHGQYF. The CDR3 DNA is TGTGCCAGCAGCAGTGGGAGTCAGGGGGTGCACGGGCAGTACTTC.

This chain connects TRBV13 to TRBJ1-1, with D maybe TRBD1 (6 bases). The ends were cut back, 5 bases at V and 1 base at J, with 14 bases in the middle. The CDR3 loop spans 15 amino acids. Germline assignment: CDR1 PRHDT and CDR2 FYEKMQ (reference sequence). The CDR3 protein is CASSVLAGENTEAFF. In DNA form, the CDR3 reads TGTGCCAGCAGCGTATTAGCAGGGGAGAACACTGAAGCTTTCTTT.